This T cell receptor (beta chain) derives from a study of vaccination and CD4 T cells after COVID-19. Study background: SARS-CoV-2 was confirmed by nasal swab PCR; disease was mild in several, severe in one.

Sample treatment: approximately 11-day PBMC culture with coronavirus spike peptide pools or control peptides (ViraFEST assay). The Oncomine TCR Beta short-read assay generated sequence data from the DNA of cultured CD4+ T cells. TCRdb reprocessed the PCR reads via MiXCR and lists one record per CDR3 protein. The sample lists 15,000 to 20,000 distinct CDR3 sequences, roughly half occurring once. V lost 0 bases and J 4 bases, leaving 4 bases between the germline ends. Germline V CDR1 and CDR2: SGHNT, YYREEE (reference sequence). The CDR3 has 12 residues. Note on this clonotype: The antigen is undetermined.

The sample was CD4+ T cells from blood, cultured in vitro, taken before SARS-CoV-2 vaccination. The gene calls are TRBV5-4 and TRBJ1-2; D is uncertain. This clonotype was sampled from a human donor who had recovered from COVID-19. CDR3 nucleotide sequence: TGTGCCAGCAGCTTGGACAGCTATGGCTACACCTTC. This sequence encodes CASSLDSYGYTF.